The present TCR beta chain was sequenced within a study of T-cell memory formation after mild COVID-19. Overall study context: TCR clusters were mostly donor specific. The study, taken as a whole, reports: The main location of contracting CD4+ clones was CM and EM, and that of contracting CD8+ clones was EMRA. Confirmation of SARS-CoV-2 specificity was lacking for second-wave clones peaking day 37. Within pre-infection memory, some responding clones were found, suggesting cross-reactive memory joined.

TCRdb used MiXCR to reprocess the 5' RACE reads, holding one entry per CDR3 protein. This sample has 300,000 to 400,000 distinct CDR3 sequences, with about an eighth found just once. In this sample, this clonotype turned up a few times. What it recognizes is unknown. This TCR came from a man aged 18 to 29 who had mild COVID-19 (a few samples of this study predate the infection). Cell type and time point are not known. Material for sequencing was PBMCs or a T cell subset sorted from them (not recorded which).

The CDR3 DNA follows: TGCAGTGCTAGAGTCAGGGTGGCTAATGAAAAACTGTTTTTT. It codes for CSARVRVANEKLFF. The chain recombines TRBV20-1 with TRBJ1-4, with D possibly being TRBD1 (5 bases). CDR1 and CDR2 (germline): DFQATT, SNEGSKA (reference sequence). The CDR3 sequence is 14 residues long. The V gene lost 1 base and the J gene lost 3 bases, with 9 bases spanning the gap.